Detailed here is one TCR beta chain. These data belong to a study of blood T cell repertoires in COVID-19. Across the whole study: The United States, Italy and Spain were the sources of the acute and convalescent COVID-19 samples. From T cells, B-cell-depleted T cells, or PBMCs came the material, which was cDNA or gDNA.

Original processing notes: By means of reference gene primer amplification, nucleated cell counts were estimated. The method was immunoSEQ multiplex PCR; TCRdb's version includes in-frame clones alone and lacks a portion of them. The D gene and trimming were derived from the DNA, and the V and J assignments and clone size from that table. Of 30,000 to 40,000 clones in the sample, approximately 82% were seen once. The CDR3 contains 15 residues. The V gene end was trimmed by 5 bases and the J gene end by 3 bases; junction bases not matched to a gene: 6. Germline V gene lookup returns CDR1 SGHVS and CDR2 FQNEAQ.

Sequencing used peripheral blood. This clonotype was obtained from a man at least 80 years old with active or convalescent COVID-19. V usage is TRBV7-8 and J usage is TRBJ2-7; 11 bases align to TRBD2. The CDR3 DNA reads as TGTGCCAGCAGCCCTTTACTAGCGGGAGACTACGAGCAGTACTTC. Its translation is CASSPLLAGDYEQYF.